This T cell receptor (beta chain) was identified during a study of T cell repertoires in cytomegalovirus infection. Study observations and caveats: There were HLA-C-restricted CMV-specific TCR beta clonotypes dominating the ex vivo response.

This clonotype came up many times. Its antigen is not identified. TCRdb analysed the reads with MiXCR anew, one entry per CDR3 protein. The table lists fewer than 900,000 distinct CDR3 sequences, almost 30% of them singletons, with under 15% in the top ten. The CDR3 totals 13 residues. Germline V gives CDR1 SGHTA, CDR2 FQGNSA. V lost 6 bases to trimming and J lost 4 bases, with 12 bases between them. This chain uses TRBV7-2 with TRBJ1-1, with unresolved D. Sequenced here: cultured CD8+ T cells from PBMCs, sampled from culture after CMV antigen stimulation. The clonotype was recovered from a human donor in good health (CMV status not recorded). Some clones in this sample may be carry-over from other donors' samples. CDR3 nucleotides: TGTGCCAGCAGTCTCTGGGTAACCACTGAAGCTTTCTTT. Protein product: CASSLWVTTEAFF.